The clone carrying this T cell receptor beta chain appeared many times. Antigen: not known. The sample originates from a study of regulatory T cells in long-lasting Graves disease. Stated time point: newly diagnosed GD, antithyroid drugs for less than 3 months. Preparation of the TCR library used RNA extracted from PBMCs. iRepertoire HTBI primers and Arm-PCR of CDR3 regions built TCR beta libraries. TCRdb redid the calling of the multiplex PCR reads with MiXCR, one entry per CDR3 protein. The data show about 460,000 distinct CDR3 sequences, roughly 15% seen once. This CDR3 has 17 amino acids. The germline V gene encodes CDR1 DFQATT and CDR2 SNEGSKA (reference sequence). V lost 6 bases to trimming and J lost 3 bases; unmatched junction nucleotides: 16. Study-level results: Persistent disease preferred TRBV28, TRBJ1-2 and TRBJ2-5; new disease, TRBV20-1 and TRBJ2-1.

These data also featured in a second study, about T cells in Graves' hyperthyroidism and ophthalmopathy.

The sample consisted of peripheral blood mononuclear cells (PBMCs), taken at new diagnosis, from a patient treated with antithyroid drugs. The gene calls are TRBV20-1 and TRBJ2-3; 9 positions agree with TRBD2. The clonotype originates from a woman between 45 and 60 years old with Graves disease. Here the CDR3 DNA reads TGCAGTGCCAGAAGACCGGGACTAGCCTTGAGGACAGATACGCAGTATTTT. Protein: CSARRPGLALRTDTQYF.